This T cell receptor (beta chain) was observed in a study of blood T cell repertoires in COVID-19. The CDR3 is made up of 12 amino acids. The V gene lost 7 bases and the J gene lost 5 bases, with 11 bases spanning the gap. Original processing notes: Using reference gene primer amplification, nucleated cell counts were estimated. The data were produced by immunoSEQ multiplex PCR, yet TCRdb's version contains in-frame clones alone and is incomplete. D and trimming were read from the DNA, whereas the V and J calls and clone size are those reported in that table. The sample consists of 400,000 to 550,000 clones, around nine tenths of them appearing once.

The receptor's source is a woman aged 18-35 years with acute COVID-19. The chain is built from TRBV12-3 or TRBV12-4 and TRBJ1-2, with a possible D match to TRBD1 (6 bases). The sequenced material came from PBMCs or T cells enriched from blood (not recorded which). DNA for the CDR3: TGTGCCAGCACCGTCGGACAGTATGGCTACACCTTC. It translates to CASTVGQYGYTF.